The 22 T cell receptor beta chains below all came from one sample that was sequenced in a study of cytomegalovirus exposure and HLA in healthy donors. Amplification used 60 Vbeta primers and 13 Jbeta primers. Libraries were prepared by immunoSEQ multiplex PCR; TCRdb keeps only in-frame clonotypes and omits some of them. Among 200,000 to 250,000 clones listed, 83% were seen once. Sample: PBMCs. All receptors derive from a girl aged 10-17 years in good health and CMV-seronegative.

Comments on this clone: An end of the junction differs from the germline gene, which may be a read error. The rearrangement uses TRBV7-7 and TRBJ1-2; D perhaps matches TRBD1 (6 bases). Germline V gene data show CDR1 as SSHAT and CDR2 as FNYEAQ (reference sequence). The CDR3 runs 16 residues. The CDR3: CASSLRWRQALDGYTF. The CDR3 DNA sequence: TGTGCTAGCAGCCTCCGCTGGAGACAGGCCTTGGATGGCTACACCTTC.

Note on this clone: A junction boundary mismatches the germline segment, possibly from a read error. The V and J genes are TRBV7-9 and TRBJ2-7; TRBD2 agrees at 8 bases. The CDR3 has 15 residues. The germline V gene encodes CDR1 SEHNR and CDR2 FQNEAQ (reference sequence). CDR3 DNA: TGTTCCAGCAGCTCTACTGGGCGGGAGGCCTACGAGCAGTACTTC. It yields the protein CSSSSTGREAYEQYF.

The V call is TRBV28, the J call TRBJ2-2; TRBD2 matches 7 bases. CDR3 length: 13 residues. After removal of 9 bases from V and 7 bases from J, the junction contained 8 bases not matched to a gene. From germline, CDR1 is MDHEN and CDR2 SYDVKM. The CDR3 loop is CASRSGIHGELFF. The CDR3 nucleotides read TGTGCCAGTCGAAGCGGGATTCACGGGGAGCTGTTTTTT. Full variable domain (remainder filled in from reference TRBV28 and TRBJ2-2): DVKVTQSSRYLVKRTGEKVFLECVQDMDHENMFWYRQDPGLGLRLIYFSYDVKMKEKGDIPEGYSVSREKKERFSLILESASTNQTSMYLCASRSGIHGELFFGEGSRLTVL.

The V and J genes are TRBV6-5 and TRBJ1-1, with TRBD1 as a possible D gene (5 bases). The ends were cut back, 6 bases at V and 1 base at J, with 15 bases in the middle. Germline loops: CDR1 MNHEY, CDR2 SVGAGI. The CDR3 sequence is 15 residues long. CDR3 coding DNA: TGTGCCAGCAGCCGCCCGACAGCTACGAACACTGAAGCTTTCTTT. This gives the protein CASSRPTATNTEAFF.

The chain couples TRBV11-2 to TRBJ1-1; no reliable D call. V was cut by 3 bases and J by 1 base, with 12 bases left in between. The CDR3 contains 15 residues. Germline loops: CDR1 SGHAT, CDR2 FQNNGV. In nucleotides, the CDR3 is TGTGCCAGCAGCTTGCGCATTAGCGAGAACACTGAAGCTTTCTTT. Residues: CASSLRISENTEAFF.

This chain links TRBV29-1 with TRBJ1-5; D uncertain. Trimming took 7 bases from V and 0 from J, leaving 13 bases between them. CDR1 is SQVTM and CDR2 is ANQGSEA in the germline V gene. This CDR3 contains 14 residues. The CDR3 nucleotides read TGCAGCGCCCCCGCAGACTATAGCAATCAGCCCCAGCATTTT. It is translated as CSAPADYSNQPQHF. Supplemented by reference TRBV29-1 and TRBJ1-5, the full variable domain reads SAVISQKPSRDICQRGTSLTIQCQVDSQVTMMFWYRQQPGQSLTLIATANQGSEATYESGFVIDKFPISRPNLTFSTLTVSNMSPEDSSIYLCSAPADYSNQPQHFGDGTRLSIL.

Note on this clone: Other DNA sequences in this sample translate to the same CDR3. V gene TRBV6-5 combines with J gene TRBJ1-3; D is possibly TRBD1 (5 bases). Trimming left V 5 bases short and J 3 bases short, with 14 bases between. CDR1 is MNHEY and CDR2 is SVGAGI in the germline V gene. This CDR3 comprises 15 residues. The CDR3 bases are TGTGCCAGCAGTCAGGGTTTCGTACATGGAAACACCATATATTTT. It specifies CASSQGFVHGNTIYF.

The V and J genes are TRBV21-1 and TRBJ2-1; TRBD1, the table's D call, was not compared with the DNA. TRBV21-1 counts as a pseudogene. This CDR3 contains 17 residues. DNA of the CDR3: TGTGCCAGCAGGACATTGATCAGGGGAGTGTCCTTTACTGAGCAGTTCTTC. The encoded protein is CASRTLIRGVSFTEQFF.

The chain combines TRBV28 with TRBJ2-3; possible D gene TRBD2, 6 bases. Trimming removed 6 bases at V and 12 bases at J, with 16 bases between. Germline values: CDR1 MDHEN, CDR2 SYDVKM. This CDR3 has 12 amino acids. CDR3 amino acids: CASRTQLALQYF. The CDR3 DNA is TGTGCCAGCAGGACTCAACTAGCCCTCCAGTATTTT.

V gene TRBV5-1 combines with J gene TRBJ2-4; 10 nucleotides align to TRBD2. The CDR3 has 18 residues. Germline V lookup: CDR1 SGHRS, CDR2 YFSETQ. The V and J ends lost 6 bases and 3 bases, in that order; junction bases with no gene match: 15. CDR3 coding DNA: TGCGCCAGCACTGGCGGCTCGAGCGGGGGGGCCGGCAAAAACATTCAGTACTTC. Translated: CASTGGSSGGAGKNIQYF.

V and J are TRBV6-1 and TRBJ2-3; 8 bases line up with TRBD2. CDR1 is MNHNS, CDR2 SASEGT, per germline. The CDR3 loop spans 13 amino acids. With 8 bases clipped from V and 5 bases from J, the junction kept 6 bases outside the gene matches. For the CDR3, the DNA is TGTGCCAGCTCGAAGCGGGAGATAGATACGCAGTATTTT. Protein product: CASSKREIDTQYF.

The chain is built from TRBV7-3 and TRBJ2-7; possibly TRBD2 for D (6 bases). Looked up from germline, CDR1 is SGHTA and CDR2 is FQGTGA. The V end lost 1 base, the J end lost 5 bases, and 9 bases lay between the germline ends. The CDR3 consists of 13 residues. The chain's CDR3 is CASSLMGGDEQYF. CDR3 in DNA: TGTGCCAGCAGCTTAATGGGCGGGGACGAGCAGTACTTC. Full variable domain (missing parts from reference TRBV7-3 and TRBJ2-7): GAGVSQTPSNKVTEKGKYVELRCDPISGHTALYWYRQSLGQGPEFLIYFQGTGAADDSGLPNDRFFAVRPEGSVSTLKIQRTERGDSAVYLCASSLMGGDEQYFGPGTRLTVT.

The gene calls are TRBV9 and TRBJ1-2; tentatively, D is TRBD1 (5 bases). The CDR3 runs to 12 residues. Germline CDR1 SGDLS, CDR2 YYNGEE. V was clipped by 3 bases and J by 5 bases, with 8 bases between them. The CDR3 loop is CASSADSYGYTF. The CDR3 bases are TGTGCCAGCAGCGCCGACAGTTATGGCTACACCTTC.

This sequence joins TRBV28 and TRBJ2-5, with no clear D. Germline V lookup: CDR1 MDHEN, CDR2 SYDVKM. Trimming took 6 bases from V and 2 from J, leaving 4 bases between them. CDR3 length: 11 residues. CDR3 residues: CASSLQETQYF. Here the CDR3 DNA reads TGTGCCAGCAGCCTACAAGAGACCCAGTACTTC.

For the CDR3, the DNA is TGTGCCAGCTGCCTCACCCGACACACAGATACGCAGTATTTT. This gives the protein CASCLTRHTDTQYF. The chain employs TRBV7-3 and TRBJ2-3; no firm D call. Germline CDR1 is SGHTA and CDR2 is FQGTGA. The CDR3 has 14 amino acids. The germline V and J ends were trimmed by 8 bases and 2 bases, with 14 bases remaining between them.

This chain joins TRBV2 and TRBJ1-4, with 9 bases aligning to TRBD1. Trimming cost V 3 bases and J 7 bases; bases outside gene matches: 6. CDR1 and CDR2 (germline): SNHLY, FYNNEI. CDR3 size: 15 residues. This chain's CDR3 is CASSEDRGLGEKLFF. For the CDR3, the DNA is TGTGCCAGCAGTGAGGACAGGGGTTTGGGTGAAAAACTGTTTTTT.

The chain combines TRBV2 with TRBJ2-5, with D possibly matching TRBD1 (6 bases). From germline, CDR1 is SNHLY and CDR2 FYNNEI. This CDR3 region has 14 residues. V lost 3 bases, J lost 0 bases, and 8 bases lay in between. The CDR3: CASSDRTDQETQYF. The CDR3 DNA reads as TGTGCCAGCAGTGATCGGACAGACCAAGAGACCCAGTACTTC. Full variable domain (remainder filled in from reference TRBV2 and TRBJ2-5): EPEVTQTPSHQVTQMGQEVILRCVPISNHLYFYWYRQILGQKVEFLVSFYNNEISEKSEIFDDQFSVERPDGSNFTLKIRSTKLEDSAMYFCASSDRTDQETQYFGPGTRLLVL.

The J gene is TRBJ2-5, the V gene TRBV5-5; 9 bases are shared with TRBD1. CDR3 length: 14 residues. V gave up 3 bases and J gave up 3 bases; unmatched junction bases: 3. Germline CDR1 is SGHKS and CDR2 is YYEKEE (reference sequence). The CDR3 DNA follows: TGTGCCAGCAGCTCCTGGACAGGGGAAGAGACCCAGTACTTC. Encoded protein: CASSSWTGEETQYF.

CDR3 sequence: CASRSQLTDTQYF. The CDR3 coding sequence is TGTGCCAGCCGAAGCCAACTCACAGATACGCAGTATTTT. This chain uses TRBV27 with TRBJ2-3; no clear D gene. The CDR3 is made up of 13 amino acids. V was cut by 8 bases and J by 2 bases, with 11 bases left in between. Germline loops: CDR1 MNHEY, CDR2 SMNVEV (reference sequence).

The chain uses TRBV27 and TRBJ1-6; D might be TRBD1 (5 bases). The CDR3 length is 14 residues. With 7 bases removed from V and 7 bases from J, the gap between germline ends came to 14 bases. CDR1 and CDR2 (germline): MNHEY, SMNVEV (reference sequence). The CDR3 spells CASNGPYRNSPLHF. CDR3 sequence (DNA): TGTGCCAGCAACGGACCTTACAGGAATTCACCCCTCCACTTT.

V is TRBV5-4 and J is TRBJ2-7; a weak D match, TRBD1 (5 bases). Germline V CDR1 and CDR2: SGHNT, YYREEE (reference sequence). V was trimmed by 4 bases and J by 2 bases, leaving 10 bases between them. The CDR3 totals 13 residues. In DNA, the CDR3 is TGTGCCAGCAGCACTCAGGGCGCCTACGAGCAGTACTTC. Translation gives CASSTQGAYEQYF.

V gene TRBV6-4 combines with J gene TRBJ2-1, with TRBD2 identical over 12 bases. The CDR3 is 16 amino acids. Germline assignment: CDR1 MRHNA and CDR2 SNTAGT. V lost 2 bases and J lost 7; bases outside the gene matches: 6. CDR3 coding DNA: TGTGCCAGCAGTGACCGCCTAGCGGGAGGGAATAATGAGCAGTTCTTC. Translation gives CASSDRLAGGNNEQFF.